These 13 T cell receptor beta chains share one sample of origin, sequenced in a study of T cell repertoires in cytomegalovirus infection. TCRdb called the reads again in MiXCR, with one record for every CDR3 protein. Of fewer than 250,000 distinct CDR3 sequences in the sample, approximately 13% were seen once. Sequencing was done on a sample of PBMCs. These receptors were obtained from a human donor in good health (CMV status not recorded). Some clones in this sample may be carry-over from other donors' samples.

This clonotype was counted between two and nine times. The rearrangement links TRBV2 to TRBJ2-7, with D hard to call. Germline V gene lookup returns CDR1 SNHLY and CDR2 FYNNEI. Trimming took 7 bases from V and 2 from J, leaving 9 bases between them. The CDR3 is 12 amino acids. The DNA for the CDR3 is TGTGCCAGCAAAGTCAGAGCCTACGAGCAGTACTTC. Translated, it gives CASKVRAYEQYF.

Of note for this clonotype: The junction departs from germline at one end; a sequencing error may be responsible. This chain connects TRBV7-2 to TRBJ2-7; 9 bases are a match to TRBD2. Germline values: CDR1 SGHTA, CDR2 FQGNSA. The CDR3 is made up of 15 amino acids. The CDR3 protein is CASSLGGREYYEKCF. The CDR3 DNA reads as TGTGCCAGCAGCTTAGGCGGGAGGGAATACTACGAGAAGTGCTTC. Full variable domain (remainder filled in from reference TRBV7-2 and TRBJ2-7): GAGVSQSPSNKVTEKGKDVELRCDPISGHTALYWYRQSLGQGLEFLIYFQGNSAPDKSGLPSDRFSAERTGGSVSTLTIQRTQQEDSAVYLCASSLGGREYYEKCFGPGTRLTVT.

This chain links TRBV11-3 with TRBJ2-6; D is unclear. V lost 5 bases and J 8 bases, leaving 7 bases between the germline ends. Germline lookup yields CDR1 SGHNT and CDR2 YENEEA. The CDR3 extends over 12 amino acids. In DNA form, the CDR3 reads TGTGCCAGCAGCGAAACGCCCAACGTCCTGACTTTC. Translation: CASSETPNVLTF.

This clonotype was observed many times. This chain uses TRBV6-4 with TRBJ1-1; D unresolved. V lost 6 bases and J lost 7, with 3 bases in between. The CDR3 is 9 residues long. Germline CDR1 and CDR2: MRHNA and SNTAGT. The CDR3 coding sequence is TGTGCCAGCAGCGATGAAGCTTTCTTT. It yields the protein CASSDEAFF.

This clonotype has at least ten counts. The chain employs TRBV5-6 and TRBJ2-5; maybe TRBD2 (6 bases). There are 15 residues in the CDR3. Looked up from germline, CDR1 is SGHDT and CDR2 is YYEEEE. Trimming pared 4 bases from V and 7 bases from J, leaving 20 bases between. CDR3 nucleotides: TGTGCCAGCAGCCCGCGGGGAAGGGGTGAAGGGACCCAGTACTTC. Its protein product is CASSPRGRGEGTQYF.

This clonotype was detected only a few times. V gene TRBV20-1 combines with J gene TRBJ2-2; TRBD2 agrees at 11 bases. This CDR3 contains 14 residues. V lost 4 bases, J lost 3 bases, and 1 base stayed unmatched. Germline assignment: CDR1 DFQATT and CDR2 SNEGSKA (reference sequence). The CDR3 region is CSAKLAGDTGELFF. Written as DNA, the CDR3 is TGCAGTGCTAAACTAGCGGGAGACACCGGGGAGCTGTTTTTT.

This clonotype was picked up a small number of times. V gene TRBV20-1 combines with J gene TRBJ2-7; no definite D call. V was cut by 3 bases and J by 7 bases, with 16 bases left in between. The CDR3 runs 13 residues. Germline-derived CDR1 and CDR2 are DFQATT and SNEGSKA (reference sequence). The CDR3 DNA follows: TGCAGTGCTAGCCGGACCCGTTGGCAGGAGCAGTACTTC. As protein: CSASRTRWQEQYF.

In its sample, this clonotype was seen many times. The chain couples TRBV27 to TRBJ1-5, with D possibly being TRBD1 (5 bases). The CDR3 covers 15 residues. V dropped 8 bases and J dropped 1 base, with 15 bases sitting between them. Germline lookup yields CDR1 MNHEY and CDR2 SMNVEV (reference sequence). The CDR3 DNA reads as TGTGCCAGCTCATACCGGGGGGACAGCAATCAGCCCCAGCATTTT. It translates to CASSYRGDSNQPQHF.

V gene TRBV20-1 combines with J gene TRBJ2-7, with a weak D call TRBD2 (6 bases). The CDR3 runs to 16 residues. The V end lost 5 bases, the J end lost 7 bases, and 27 bases lay between the germline ends. Germline CDR1 is DFQATT and CDR2 is SNEGSKA (reference sequence). For the CDR3, the DNA is TGCAGTGCTGCCGGGACGGAGCCCGTGGGGAGGAGTGAGCAGTACTTC. The encoded protein is CSAAGTEPVGRSEQYF.

This clonotype was observed at least ten times. This chain connects TRBV12-3 or TRBV12-4 to TRBJ1-5; D is unclear. Trimming took 3 bases from V and 1 from J, leaving 10 bases between them. The CDR3 is 15 amino acids. In nucleotides, the CDR3 is TGTGCCAGCAGTTTTTCCCCGGGAAGCAATCAGCCCCAGCATTTT. Translation gives CASSFSPGSNQPQHF.

This clonotype was seen at least ten times. V is TRBV7-2 and J is TRBJ1-5; D is possibly TRBD1 (6 bases). There are 18 residues in the CDR3. Germline loops: CDR1 SGHTA, CDR2 FQGNSA. V was trimmed by 2 bases and J by 9 bases, leaving 26 bases between them. DNA for the CDR3: TGTGCCAGCAGCTTAAAGGGGGTAAGGGTAGGGGCCGGGTGGCCCCAGCATTTT. Amino acid sequence: CASSLKGVRVGAGWPQHF. Full variable domain (remainder filled in from reference TRBV7-2 and TRBJ1-5): GAGVSQSPSNKVTEKGKDVELRCDPISGHTALYWYRQSLGQGLEFLIYFQGNSAPDKSGLPSDRFSAERTGGSVSTLTIQRTQQEDSAVYLCASSLKGVRVGAGWPQHFGDGTRLSIL.

This rearrangement joins TRBV6-1 to TRBJ2-6; TRBD1 agrees at 8 bases. J was trimmed by 0 bases and V by 7 bases; bases with no gene match: 8. The length of the CDR3 is 17 residues. Germline V gene sequence: CDR1 MNHNS, CDR2 SASEGT. The CDR3 spells CASTPATGASGANVLTF. For the CDR3, the DNA is TGTGCCAGCACCCCGGCGACAGGGGCCTCTGGGGCCAACGTCCTGACTTTC.

This clonotype has a count of ten or more. The V gene is TRBV6-5, the J gene TRBJ2-2, with 8 bases fitting TRBD2. V lost 4 bases and J lost 2; bases outside the gene matches: 6. The CDR3 sequence is 16 residues long. Per the germline V gene, CDR1 is MNHEY and CDR2 is SVGAGI. CDR3 DNA: TGTGCCAGCAGTTCCCCTCTAGCGGGTAACACCGGGGAGCTGTTTTTT. This codes for CASSSPLAGNTGELFF.